This is a list of T cell receptor beta chains from one sample in a study of CD8 T cells in Susac syndrome. A single record per CDR3 protein comes from TCRdb applying MiXCR to the immunoSEQ multiplex PCR reads. The profile shows some 170,000 distinct CDR3 sequences, 90% to 95% of them singletons. Sequences were obtained from CD4+ T cells from PBMCs. Receptor source: a human donor in good health. Each CDR3 is given with its conserved first and last residue. The D gene is left open where the match is weak. Not every row has a clone size; where given, it reads once, few, many or a size class.

CDR3 protein: CASSRTGDTQYF; CDR3 DNA: TGTGCCAGCAGCCGAACGGGAGATACGCAGTATTTT; V gene: TRBV7-9; J gene: TRBJ2-3; clone size: once; D gene: NA
CDR3 protein: CASSHSGGPTGELFF; CDR3 DNA: TGTGCCAGCAGCCATAGCGGGGGTCCTACCGGGGAGCTGTTTTTT; V gene: TRBV3-1; J gene: TRBJ2-2; clone size: NA; D gene: TRBD2
CDR3 protein: CASSRQGSPLHF; CDR3 DNA: TGTGCCAGCAGCCGACAGGGTTCACCCCTCCACTTT; V gene: TRBV3-1; J gene: TRBJ1-6; clone size: NA; D gene: TRBD1
CDR3 protein: CASSWTGESGYTF; CDR3 DNA: TGTGCCAGCAGTTGGACAGGGGAGAGTGGCTACACCTTC; V gene: TRBV6-2/TRBV6-3; J gene: TRBJ1-2; clone size: NA; D gene: TRBD1
CDR3 protein: CASSSWDRRVETQYF; CDR3 DNA: TGTGCCAGCAGTTCCTGGGACAGGCGCGTGGAGACCCAGTACTTC; V gene: TRBV6-6; J gene: TRBJ2-5; clone size: NA; D gene: TRBD1
CDR3 protein: CASSPYGLDNEQFF; CDR3 DNA: TGTGCCAGCAGCCCGTATGGACTAGACAATGAGCAGTTCTTC; V gene: TRBV7-8; J gene: TRBJ2-1; clone size: once; D gene: TRBD2
CDR3 protein: CASSRISSSGVGEQFF; CDR3 DNA: TGTGCCAGCAGCCGAATCTCGAGTAGCGGGGTAGGAGAGCAGTTCTTC; V gene: TRBV7-2; J gene: TRBJ2-1; clone size: NA; D gene: TRBD2
CDR3 protein: CASSQDIRQGSSPLHF; CDR3 DNA: TGTGCCAGCAGCCAAGATATTCGGCAGGGCAGTTCACCCCTCCACTTT; V gene: TRBV3-1; J gene: TRBJ1-6; clone size: NA; D gene: NA
CDR3 protein: CASSLSRAAEAFF; CDR3 DNA: TGTGCCAGCAGCTTAAGCCGAGCGGCTGAAGCTTTCTTT; V gene: TRBV11-2; J gene: TRBJ1-1; clone size: once; D gene: NA
CDR3 protein: CASSRDRGEQYF; CDR3 DNA: TGTGCCAGCAGCCGGGACAGGGGCGAGCAGTACTTC; V gene: TRBV14; J gene: TRBJ2-7; clone size: few; D gene: TRBD1
CDR3 protein: CASSFWGEETQYF; CDR3 DNA: TGTGCCAGCAGCTTCTGGGGGGAAGAGACCCAGTACTTC; V gene: TRBV7-9; J gene: TRBJ2-5; clone size: NA; D gene: NA
CDR3 protein: CASNGDLTQETQYF; CDR3 DNA: TGTGCCAGCAATGGGGACCTGACACAAGAGACCCAGTACTTC; V gene: TRBV6-2/TRBV6-3; J gene: TRBJ2-5; clone size: NA; D gene: NA
CDR3 protein: CASSGTLDTIYF; CDR3 DNA: TGCGCCAGCAGCGGAACATTGGACACCATATATTTT; V gene: TRBV5-1; J gene: TRBJ1-3; clone size: NA; D gene: NA
CDR3 protein: CASRTGSAGNTIYF; CDR3 DNA: TGCGCCAGCAGAACAGGGTCGGCTGGAAACACCATATATTTT; V gene: TRBV5-1; J gene: TRBJ1-3; clone size: once; D gene: NA
CDR3 protein: CASSLSGDTEAFF; CDR3 DNA: TGTGCCAGCAGCCTTTCCGGCGACACTGAAGCTTTCTTT; V gene: TRBV7-8; J gene: TRBJ1-1; clone size: few; D gene: NA
CDR3 protein: CASSLYLETGGMGHRSYGYTF; CDR3 DNA: TGTGCCAGCTCACTATACCTCGAGACAGGGGGAATGGGCCATAGATCATATGGCTACACCTTC; V gene: TRBV18; J gene: TRBJ1-2; clone size: NA; D gene: TRBD1
CDR3 protein: CASSERRTSGGISYEQYF; CDR3 DNA: TGTGCCAGCTCAGAAAGACGGACTAGCGGGGGAATCTCCTACGAGCAGTACTTC; V gene: TRBV18; J gene: TRBJ2-7; clone size: NA; D gene: TRBD2
CDR3 protein: CASSASGDSTDTQYF; CDR3 DNA: TGCGCCAGCAGCGCCTCTGGGGACAGCACAGATACGCAGTATTTT; V gene: TRBV5-1; J gene: TRBJ2-3; clone size: NA; D gene: NA
CDR3 protein: CASSRRLGQLSYEQYF; CDR3 DNA: TGTGCCAGCAGCCGTCGTTTGGGACAGCTCTCCTACGAGCAGTACTTC; V gene: TRBV5-4; J gene: TRBJ2-7; clone size: NA; D gene: TRBD1
CDR3 protein: CASSPLGDTQYF; CDR3 DNA: TGTGCCAGCTCACCTTTGGGAGATACGCAGTATTTT; V gene: TRBV18; J gene: TRBJ2-3; clone size: few; D gene: NA
CDR3 protein: CASTAGGSYNEQFF; CDR3 DNA: TGTGCCAGCACCGCAGGGGGCAGTTACAATGAGCAGTTCTTC; V gene: TRBV6-2/TRBV6-3; J gene: TRBJ2-1; clone size: NA; D gene: TRBD1
CDR3 protein: CASSQVGDRSFYGYTF; CDR3 DNA: TGTGCCAGCAGCCAAGTGGGGGACAGATCCTTCTATGGCTACACCTTC; V gene: TRBV14; J gene: TRBJ1-2; clone size: NA; D gene: TRBD1
CDR3 protein: CAIRKGQGASEQYF; CDR3 DNA: TGTGCCATCAGGAAGGGACAGGGGGCATCTGAGCAGTACTTC; V gene: TRBV10-3; J gene: TRBJ2-7; clone size: NA; D gene: TRBD1
CDR3 protein: CASSPTTNTGELFF; CDR3 DNA: TGTGCCAGCAGTCCTACAACGAACACCGGGGAGCTGTTTTTT; V gene: TRBV7-3; J gene: TRBJ2-2; clone size: NA; D gene: NA
CDR3 protein: CASSKGGGQPQHF; CDR3 DNA: TGTGCCAGTAGCAAGGGGGGCGGACAGCCCCAGCATTTT; V gene: TRBV19; J gene: TRBJ1-5; clone size: NA; D gene: NA
CDR3 protein: CASSQALFTETQYF; CDR3 DNA: TGTGCCAGCAGCCAGGCCCTCTTCACCGAGACCCAGTACTTC; V gene: TRBV7-6; J gene: TRBJ2-5; clone size: NA; D gene: NA
CDR3 protein: CASSLARTDLYGYTF; CDR3 DNA: TGTGCCAGCAGCTTAGCCCGGACAGACCTTTATGGCTACACCTTC; V gene: TRBV7-2; J gene: TRBJ1-2; clone size: once; D gene: NA
CDR3 protein: CASSFSGGANTGELFF; CDR3 DNA: TGTGCCAGCAGCTTTAGCGGGGGGGCGAACACCGGGGAGCTGTTTTTT; V gene: TRBV7-8; J gene: TRBJ2-2; clone size: NA; D gene: TRBD2
CDR3 protein: CASSNPTPSAFF; CDR3 DNA: TGTGCCAGCAGCAACCCGACCCCCTCGGCGTTCTTC; V gene: TRBV11-2; J gene: TRBJ2-1; clone size: NA; D gene: NA
CDR3 protein: CASSSWDRGTYEQYF; CDR3 DNA: TGTGCCAGCAGTTCGTGGGACAGGGGAACCTACGAGCAGTACTTC; V gene: TRBV6-6; J gene: TRBJ2-7; clone size: NA; D gene: TRBD1
CDR3 protein: CASSQDPPAQQTQYF; CDR3 DNA: TGCGCCAGCAGCCAAGATCCGCCAGCTCAGCAGACCCAGTACTTC; V gene: TRBV4-1; J gene: TRBJ2-5; clone size: NA; D gene: NA
CDR3 protein: CASSLGGGLLVPSYGYTF; CDR3 DNA: TGTGCCAGCAGCTTAGGAGGGGGACTCCTTGTTCCGTCGTATGGCTACACCTTC; V gene: TRBV7-9; J gene: TRBJ1-2; clone size: NA; D gene: NA
CDR3 protein: CSAREVGSSYEQYF; CDR3 DNA: TGCAGCGCCAGGGAGGTGGGCAGCTCCTACGAGCAGTACTTC; V gene: TRBV29-1; J gene: TRBJ2-7; clone size: NA; D gene: NA
CDR3 protein: CAWRGYQDRAGELFF; CDR3 DNA: TGTGCCTGGAGAGGGTACCAGGACAGGGCCGGGGAGCTGTTTTTT; V gene: TRBV30; J gene: TRBJ2-2; clone size: NA; D gene: TRBD1
CDR3 protein: CASNQAGTGAYEQYF; CDR3 DNA: TGTGCCAGCAATCAAGCCGGGACAGGGGCCTACGAGCAGTACTTC; V gene: TRBV7-2; J gene: TRBJ2-7; clone size: NA; D gene: TRBD1
CDR3 protein: CASGWNADTQYF; CDR3 DNA: TGTGCCAGCGGTTGGAACGCAGATACGCAGTATTTT; V gene: TRBV7-2; J gene: TRBJ2-3; clone size: NA; D gene: NA
CDR3 protein: CASSVTSGGSETQYF; CDR3 DNA: TGTGCCAGCAGCGTAACTAGCGGGGGATCAGAGACCCAGTACTTC; V gene: TRBV9; J gene: TRBJ2-5; clone size: NA; D gene: TRBD2
CDR3 protein: CASSLAGGRLDTGELFF; CDR3 DNA: TGTGCCAGCAGCTTAGCCGGGGGGCGATTGGACACCGGGGAGCTGTTTTTT; V gene: TRBV7-2; J gene: TRBJ2-2; clone size: NA; D gene: NA
CDR3 protein: CASSQTTVLLDSPLHF; CDR3 DNA: TGTGCCAGCAGTCAAACCACAGTCCTCCTCGATTCACCCCTCCACTTT; V gene: TRBV6-1; J gene: TRBJ1-6; clone size: NA; D gene: NA
CDR3 protein: CAISEVRGDYEQYF; CDR3 DNA: TGTGCCATCAGTGAGGTCAGGGGGGACTACGAGCAGTACTTC; V gene: TRBV10-3; J gene: TRBJ2-7; clone size: NA; D gene: NA
CDR3 protein: CASSSGTQRTETQYF; CDR3 DNA: TGTGCCAGCAGCTCCGGGACGCAGAGAACAGAGACCCAGTACTTC; V gene: TRBV5-4; J gene: TRBJ2-5; clone size: NA; D gene: NA
CDR3 protein: CASSLYNSPLHF; CDR3 DNA: TGTGCCAGCAGCTTATACAATTCACCCCTCCACTTT; V gene: TRBV7-6; J gene: TRBJ1-6; clone size: once; D gene: NA
CDR3 protein: CASSQSAGYGYTF; CDR3 DNA: TGCGCCAGCAGCCAAAGCGCAGGCTATGGCTACACCTTC; V gene: TRBV14; J gene: TRBJ1-2; clone size: NA; D gene: NA
CDR3 protein: CSVEGVFF; CDR3 DNA: TGCAGCGTTGAAGGCGTTTTCTTT; V gene: TRBV29-1; J gene: TRBJ1-1; clone size: NA; D gene: NA
CDR3 protein: CASSRPGTGDGTAGANVLTF; CDR3 DNA: TGTGCCAGCAGCCGTCCCGGGACAGGGGACGGAACGGCTGGGGCCAACGTCCTGACTTTC; V gene: TRBV11-1; J gene: TRBJ2-6; clone size: NA; D gene: TRBD1
CDR3 protein: CASSRRGAPDTQYF; CDR3 DNA: TGTGCCAGCAGCCGGCGGGGGGCCCCAGATACGCAGTATTTT; V gene: TRBV3-1; J gene: TRBJ2-3; clone size: once; D gene: TRBD2
CDR3 protein: CSVASVQARRWEAFF; CDR3 DNA: TGCAGCGTTGCCTCGGTACAGGCTAGGCGCTGGGAAGCTTTCTTT; V gene: TRBV29-1; J gene: TRBJ1-1; clone size: NA; D gene: NA
CDR3 protein: CASSSRAGELFF; CDR3 DNA: TGTGCCAGCAGCTCGCGCGCCGGGGAGCTGTTTTTT; V gene: TRBV13; J gene: TRBJ2-2; clone size: NA; D gene: NA
CDR3 protein: CSARSGGLHNEQFF; CDR3 DNA: TGCAGTGCTAGGAGCGGGGGCCTACACAATGAGCAGTTCTTC; V gene: TRBV20-1; J gene: TRBJ2-1; clone size: NA; D gene: TRBD2
CDR3 protein: CASSFWTQSSYNEQFF; CDR3 DNA: TGTGCCAGCAGCTTTTGGACGCAGAGCTCCTACAATGAGCAGTTCTTC; V gene: TRBV5-4; J gene: TRBJ2-1; clone size: NA; D gene: NA
CDR3 protein: CASGQPYQPQHF; CDR3 DNA: TGTGCCAGCGGCCAACCTTATCAGCCCCAGCATTTT; V gene: TRBV6-2/TRBV6-3; J gene: TRBJ1-5; clone size: once; D gene: NA
CDR3 protein: CASSKAAYEQYF; CDR3 DNA: TGTGCCAGCAGCAAGGCGGCCTACGAGCAGTACTTC; V gene: TRBV2; J gene: TRBJ2-7; clone size: NA; D gene: NA
CDR3 protein: CSVERGSGNTIYF; CDR3 DNA: TGCAGCGTTGAAAGAGGATCTGGAAACACCATATATTTT; V gene: TRBV29-1; J gene: TRBJ1-3; clone size: NA; D gene: NA
CDR3 protein: CAWSPYSGGAADTQYF; CDR3 DNA: TGTGCCTGGAGTCCGTATAGCGGGGGGGCCGCAGATACGCAGTATTTT; V gene: TRBV30; J gene: TRBJ2-3; clone size: NA; D gene: TRBD2
CDR3 protein: CASSLPGEYGELFF; CDR3 DNA: TGTGCCAGCAGCTTGCCGGGGGAATACGGGGAGCTGTTTTTT; V gene: TRBV5-4; J gene: TRBJ2-2; clone size: NA; D gene: NA
CDR3 protein: CASSYGRGVSYNEQFF; CDR3 DNA: TGTGCCAGCAGTTACGGCAGGGGGGTCTCCTACAATGAGCAGTTCTTC; V gene: TRBV6-6; J gene: TRBJ2-1; clone size: NA; D gene: NA
CDR3 protein: CASSYQLLAGGEETQYF; CDR3 DNA: TGTGCCAGCAGTTACCAATTACTAGCGGGGGGGGAAGAGACCCAGTACTTC; V gene: TRBV6-5; J gene: TRBJ2-5; clone size: NA; D gene: TRBD2
CDR3 protein: CAWSRGTSGGDDTQYF; CDR3 DNA: TGTGCCTGGAGTCGGGGGACTAGCGGGGGGGATGATACGCAGTATTTT; V gene: TRBV30; J gene: TRBJ2-3; clone size: NA; D gene: TRBD2